The T cell receptor (beta chain) described here comes from a study of cytomegalovirus exposure and HLA in healthy donors. CDR1 is SQVTM, CDR2 ANQGSEA, per germline. This CDR3 has 11 residues. Deletions cut 4 bases from V and 2 bases from J, with 6 bases between. The sample holds a few counts of this clone. PCR employed 60 Vbeta and 13 Jbeta primers. The protocol was immunoSEQ multiplex PCR, while the TCRdb copy is restricted to in-frame clones and leaves out a portion. The repertoire consists of more than 55,000 clones, with roughly 74% occurring once and the leading ten covering roughly 11%. The clonotype originates from a woman aged 60 to 75 in good health and CMV-seropositive. The chain employs TRBV29-1 and TRBJ2-7; D is undetermined. The sequenced sample was PBMCs. Written as DNA, the CDR3 is TGCAGCGTTGGAGCGCCCTACGAGCAGTACTTC. The encoded protein is CSVGAPYEQYF.